The rows below give T cell receptor beta chains drawn from one sample of a study of response to subunit inactivated influenza vaccine. One entry per CDR3 protein results from TCRdb running MiXCR on the RT-PCR reads. The sample shows about 180,000 distinct CDR3 sequences, around a tenth of them seen only once. The starting material was non-naive T cells sorted from PBMCs, obtained on the day of vaccination. These receptors all come from a man aged 45 to 65 who received an inactivated influenza vaccine. Each CDR3 is given with its conserved first and last residue. Fields, in order: V gene, D gene, clone size, J gene, CDR3 protein, CDR3 DNA. The D gene is left open where the match is weak. Rows give clone size only sometimes, using once, few, many, or a class for an expanded clone.

>TRBV6-2/TRBV6-3|TRBD1|.|TRBJ2-7
CAITYGDSRDYEQYF
TGTGCCATCACCTATGGGGACAGTAGAGACTACGAGCAGTACTTC
>TRBV2|.|.|TRBJ1-5
CASSDLTFTSNQPQHF
TGTGCCAGCAGTGACTTGACATTCACTAGCAATCAGCCCCAGCATTTT
>TRBV6-5|.|few|TRBJ2-2
CASSPRFGELFF
TGTGCCAGCAGCCCGAGGTTCGGGGAGCTGTTTTTT
>TRBV15|TRBD2|few|TRBJ2-1
CATSRDLGLAEMEQFF
TGTGCCACCAGCAGAGATTTAGGACTAGCTGAAATGGAGCAGTTCTTC
>TRBV4-3|TRBD2|few|TRBJ2-1
CASSPLGLAGGLEQFF
TGCGCCAGCAGCCCGCTCGGCCTAGCGGGGGGGCTAGAGCAGTTCTTC
>TRBV12-3/TRBV12-4|TRBD2|many|TRBJ2-1
CASSGLAGGYEQFF
TGTGCCAGCAGTGGACTAGCGGGGGGCTATGAGCAGTTCTTC
>TRBV7-2|TRBD2|few|TRBJ2-7
CASSQGLAGIQYF
TGTGCCAGCAGCCAAGGACTAGCGGGAATCCAGTACTTC
>TRBV5-5|.|few|TRBJ1-2
CASSFSGVNNYGYTF
TGTGCCAGCAGCTTCTCCGGGGTCAATAACTATGGCTACACCTTC
>TRBV5-1|.|many|TRBJ2-1
CASSFAFENEQFF
TGCGCCAGCAGCTTCGCTTTCGAGAATGAGCAGTTCTTC
>TRBV7-2|.|many|TRBJ1-1
CASSLKGQRNTEAFF
TGTGCCAGCAGCCTGAAGGGGCAGAGGAACACTGAAGCTTTCTTT
>TRBV6-1|TRBD1|.|TRBJ1-4
CASSPQGAPNEKLFF
TGTGCCAGCAGTCCACAGGGGGCCCCTAATGAAAAACTGTTTTTT
>TRBV6-2/TRBV6-3|.|.|TRBJ1-1
CASSLNGDEAFF
TGTGCCAGCAGTCTGAACGGGGACGAAGCTTTCTTT
>TRBV4-2|.|many|TRBJ1-4
CASSQTGQPTNEKLFF
TGTGCCAGCAGCCAAACTGGACAGCCAACTAATGAAAAACTGTTTTTT
>TRBV20-1|.|many|TRBJ1-1
CSAPLVTEAFF
TGCAGTGCTCCCCTAGTAACTGAAGCTTTCTTT
>TRBV20-1|TRBD2|.|TRBJ2-1
CSASGLAGRVSSYNEQFF
TGCAGTGCTAGCGGATTAGCGGGGAGAGTGAGCTCCTACAATGAGCAGTTCTTC
>TRBV5-4|.|.|TRBJ2-6
CASSLKGGTGAGANVLTF
TGTGCCAGCAGCTTGAAGGGGGGGACAGGCGCTGGGGCCAACGTCCTGACTTTC
>TRBV10-2|.|few|TRBJ2-7
CASSESWSSGTYEQYF
TGCGCCAGCAGTGAGTCGTGGAGTAGCGGAACCTACGAGCAGTACTTC
>TRBV29-1|.|.|TRBJ1-4
CGTRESGEKLFF
TGCGGGACCAGGGAGAGTGGTGAAAAACTGTTTTTT
>TRBV28|.|few|TRBJ1-2
CASISGKYDNYGYTF
TGTGCCAGCATCTCCGGCAAATATGATAACTATGGCTACACCTTC
>TRBV14|.|.|TRBJ1-1
CASSQASRTVLKAFF
TGTGCCAGCAGCCAGGCCTCGCGGACAGTTCTAAAAGCTTTCTTT
>TRBV12-3/TRBV12-4|.|many|TRBJ1-1
CASSPGGAALHF
TGTGCCAGCAGCCCGGGGGGGGCTGCACTGCACTTT
>TRBV3-1|.|few|TRBJ2-1
CASSQGYEQFF
TGTGCCAGCAGCCAAGGGTATGAGCAGTTCTTC
>TRBV5-1|.|few|TRBJ1-1
CASSVMTDTEAFF
TGCGCCAGCAGCGTTATGACAGACACTGAAGCTTTCTTT
>TRBV5-6|.|.|TRBJ2-1
CASSFLRTTVLEAHEQFF
TGTGCCAGCAGCTTTCTCCGTACGACCGTGCTTGAGGCCCATGAGCAGTTCTTC
>TRBV5-1|.|.|TRBJ2-2
CASSVSGANTGELFF
TGCGCCAGCAGCGTCTCAGGGGCAAACACCGGGGAGCTGTTTTTT
>TRBV7-2|.|many|TRBJ2-7
CASSSAGLRSYEQYF
TGTGCCAGCAGCTCCGCGGGACTCCGGAGCTACGAGCAGTACTTC
>TRBV7-2|.|.|TRBJ2-6
CASSLYPGSGANVLTF
TGTGCCAGCAGCTTATATCCCGGCTCTGGGGCCAACGTCCTGACTTTC
>TRBV10-3|.|once|TRBJ1-2
CAIPSPSSGAKNGYTF
TGTGCCATCCCTTCCCCTTCCTCAGGGGCGAAAAATGGCTACACCTTC
>TRBV6-5|TRBD1|few|TRBJ2-7
CASSLTGQVSYEQYF
TGTGCCAGCAGTTTAACCGGACAGGTATCCTACGAGCAGTACTTC
>TRBV20-1|.|many|TRBJ2-2
CSAIRGAGELFF
TGCAGTGCTATTCGGGGTGCCGGGGAGCTGTTTTTT
>TRBV7-8|.|many|TRBJ2-5
CASSLPQETQYF
TGTGCCAGCAGCTTACCTCAAGAGACCCAGTACTTC
>TRBV12-3/TRBV12-4|.|few|TRBJ2-5
CASSSGTHQETQYF
TGTGCCAGCAGCTCCGGGACACACCAAGAGACCCAGTACTTC
>TRBV7-2|TRBD2|many|TRBJ2-7
CASSASGSYYEQYF
TGTGCCAGCAGCGCTAGCGGATCATACTACGAGCAGTACTTC
>TRBV29-1|.|many|TRBJ1-2
CSVQDNYGYTF
TGCAGCGTTCAGGATAACTATGGCTACACCTTC